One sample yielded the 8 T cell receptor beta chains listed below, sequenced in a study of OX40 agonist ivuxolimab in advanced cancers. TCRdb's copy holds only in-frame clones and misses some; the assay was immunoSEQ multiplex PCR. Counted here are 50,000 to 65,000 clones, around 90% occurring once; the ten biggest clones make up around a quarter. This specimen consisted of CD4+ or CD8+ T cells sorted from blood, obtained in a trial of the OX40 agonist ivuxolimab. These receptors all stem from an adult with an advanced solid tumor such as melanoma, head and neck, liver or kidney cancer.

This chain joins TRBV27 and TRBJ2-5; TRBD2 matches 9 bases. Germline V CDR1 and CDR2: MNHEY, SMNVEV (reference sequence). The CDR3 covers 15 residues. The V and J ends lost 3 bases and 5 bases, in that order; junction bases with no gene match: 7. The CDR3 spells CASSFSGSLWETQYF. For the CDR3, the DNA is TGTGCCAGCAGTTTTAGCGGGAGTCTGTGGGAGACCCAGTACTTC.

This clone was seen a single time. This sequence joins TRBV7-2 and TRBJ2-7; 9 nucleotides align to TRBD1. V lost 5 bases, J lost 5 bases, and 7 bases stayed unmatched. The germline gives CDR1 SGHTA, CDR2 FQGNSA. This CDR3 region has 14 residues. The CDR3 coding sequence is TGTGCCAGCAGCACCGGGACAGGGTCAGACGAGCAGTACTTC. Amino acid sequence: CASSTGTGSDEQYF.

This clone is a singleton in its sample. In DNA form, the CDR3 reads TGTGCCAGCAGTCTTGCTGGGCAGGACACTGAAGCTTTCTTT. Translated: CASSLAGQDTEAFF. This chain connects TRBV28 to TRBJ1-1; D is unresolved. The V end lost 5 bases, the J end lost 3 bases, and 13 bases lay between the germline ends. From germline, CDR1 is MDHEN and CDR2 SYDVKM. CDR3 length: 14 amino acids. Using reference TRBV28 and TRBJ1-1 for the parts outside the CDR3, the full variable domain is DVKVTQSSRYLVKRTGEKVFLECVQDMDHENMFWYRQDPGLGLRLIYFSYDVKMKEKGDIPEGYSVSREKKERFSLILESASTNQTSMYLCASSLAGQDTEAFFGQGTRLTVV.

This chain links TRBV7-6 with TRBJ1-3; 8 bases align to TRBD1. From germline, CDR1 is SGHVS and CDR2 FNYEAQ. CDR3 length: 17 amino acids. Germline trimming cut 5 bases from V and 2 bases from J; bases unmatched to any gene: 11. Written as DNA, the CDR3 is TGTGCCAGCAGCCCAGACAGGGGTAGGGGGCCTGGAAACACCATATATTTT. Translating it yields CASSPDRGRGPGNTIYF.

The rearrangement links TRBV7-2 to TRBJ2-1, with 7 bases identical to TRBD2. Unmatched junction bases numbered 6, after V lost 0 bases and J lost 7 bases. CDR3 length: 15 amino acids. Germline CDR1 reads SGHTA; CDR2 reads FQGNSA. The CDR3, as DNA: TGTGCCAGCAGCTTAGCTCCGGGACTATTAAATGAGCAGTTCTTC. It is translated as CASSLAPGLLNEQFF.

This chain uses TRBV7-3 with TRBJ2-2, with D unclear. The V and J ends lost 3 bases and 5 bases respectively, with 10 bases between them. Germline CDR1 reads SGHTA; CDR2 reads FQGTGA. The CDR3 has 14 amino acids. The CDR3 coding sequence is TGTGCCAGCAGCTTCGAAAGCAGAACCGGGGAGCTGTTTTTT. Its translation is CASSFESRTGELFF.

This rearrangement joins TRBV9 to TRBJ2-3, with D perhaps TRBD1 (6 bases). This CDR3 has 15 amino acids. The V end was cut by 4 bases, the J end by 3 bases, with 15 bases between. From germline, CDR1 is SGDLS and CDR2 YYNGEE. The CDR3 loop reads CASSRITQGTDTQYF. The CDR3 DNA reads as TGTGCCAGCAGCCGGATTACTCAGGGGACAGATACGCAGTATTTT.

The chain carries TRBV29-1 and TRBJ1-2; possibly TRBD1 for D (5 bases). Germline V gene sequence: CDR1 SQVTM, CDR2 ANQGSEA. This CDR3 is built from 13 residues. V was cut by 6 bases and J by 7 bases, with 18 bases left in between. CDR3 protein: CSVPGGVEGGYTF. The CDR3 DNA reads TGCAGCGTGCCTGGAGGGGTGGAGGGTGGCTACACCTTC. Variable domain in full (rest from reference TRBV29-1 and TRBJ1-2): SAVISQKPSRDICQRGTSLTIQCQVDSQVTMMFWYRQQPGQSLTLIATANQGSEATYESGFVIDKFPISRPNLTFSTLTVSNMSPEDSSIYLCSVPGGVEGGYTFGSGTRLTVV.